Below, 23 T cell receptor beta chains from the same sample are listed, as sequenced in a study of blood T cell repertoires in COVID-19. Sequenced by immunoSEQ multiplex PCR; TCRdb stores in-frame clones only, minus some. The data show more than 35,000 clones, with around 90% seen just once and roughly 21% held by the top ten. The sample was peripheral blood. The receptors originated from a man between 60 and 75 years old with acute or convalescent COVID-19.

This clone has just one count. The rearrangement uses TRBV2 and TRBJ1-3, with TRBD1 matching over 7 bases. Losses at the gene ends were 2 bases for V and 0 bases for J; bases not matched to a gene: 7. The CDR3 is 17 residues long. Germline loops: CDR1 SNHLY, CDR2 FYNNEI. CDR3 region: CASSETDRDSSGNTIYF. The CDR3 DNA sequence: TGTGCCAGCAGTGAAACCGACCGGGACAGCTCTGGAAACACCATATATTTT.

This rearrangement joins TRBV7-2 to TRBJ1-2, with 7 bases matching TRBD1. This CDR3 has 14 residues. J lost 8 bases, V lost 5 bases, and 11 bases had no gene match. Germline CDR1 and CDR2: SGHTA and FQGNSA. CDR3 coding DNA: TGTGCCAGCAGCCAACTAGGGGGCGCGGGGGGCTACACCTTC. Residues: CASSQLGGAGGYTF.

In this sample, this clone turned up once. CDR3 DNA sequence: TGCGCCAGCAGCCACAGTAACACTGAAGCTTTCTTT. Translated, it gives CASSHSNTEAFF. This chain joins TRBV10-1 and TRBJ1-1; D unresolved. This CDR3 has 12 residues. The germline V and J ends were trimmed by 6 bases and 2 bases, with 7 bases remaining between them. Per germline, CDR1 WNHNN and CDR2 SYGVQD (reference sequence).

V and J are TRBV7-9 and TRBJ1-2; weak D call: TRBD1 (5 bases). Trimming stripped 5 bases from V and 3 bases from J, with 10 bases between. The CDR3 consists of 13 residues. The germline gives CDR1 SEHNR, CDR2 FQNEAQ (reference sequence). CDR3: CASSPDSHYGYTF. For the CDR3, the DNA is TGTGCCAGCAGCCCAGACAGCCACTATGGCTACACCTTC.

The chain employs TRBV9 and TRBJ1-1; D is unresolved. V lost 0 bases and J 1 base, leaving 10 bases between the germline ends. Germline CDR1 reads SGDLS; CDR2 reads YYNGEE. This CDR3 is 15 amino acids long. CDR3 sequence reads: CASSVAASGNTEAFF. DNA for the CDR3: TGTGCCAGCAGCGTAGCTGCGTCAGGGAACACTGAAGCTTTCTTT.

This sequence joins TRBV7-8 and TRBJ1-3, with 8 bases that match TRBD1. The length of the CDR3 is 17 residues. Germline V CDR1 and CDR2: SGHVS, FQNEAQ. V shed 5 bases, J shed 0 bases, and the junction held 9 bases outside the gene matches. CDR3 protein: CASSQPYTGGSGNTIYF. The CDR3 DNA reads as TGTGCCAGCAGCCAACCATACACAGGGGGCTCTGGAAACACCATATATTTT.

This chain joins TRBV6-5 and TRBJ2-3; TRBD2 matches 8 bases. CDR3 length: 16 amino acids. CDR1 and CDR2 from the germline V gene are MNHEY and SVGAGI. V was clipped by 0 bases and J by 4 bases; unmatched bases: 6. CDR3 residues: CASSYSMGGRPDTQYF. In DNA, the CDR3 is TGTGCCAGCAGTTACTCGATGGGCGGGAGGCCAGATACGCAGTATTTT.

In nucleotides, the CDR3 is TGCGCCAGCAGCCGGACTAGCGCCCGAGGGGAGACCCAGTACTTC. The encoded protein is CASSRTSARGETQYF. The chain is built from TRBV4-1 and TRBJ2-5, with 9 nucleotides matching TRBD2. The CDR3 has 15 residues. Trimming took 4 bases from V and 5 from J; bases not matched to a gene: 8. Looked up from germline, CDR1 is MGHRA and CDR2 is YSYEKL.

CDR3 sequence: CASSLQVSEAFF. In nucleotides, the CDR3 is TGTGCCAGCAGCTTGCAGGTCTCTGAAGCTTTCTTT. The V gene is TRBV5-5, the J gene TRBJ1-1; unclear D gene. CDR3 size: 12 residues. Trimming cost V 1 base and J 6 bases, with 7 bases left between them. Germline lookup yields CDR1 SGHKS and CDR2 YYEKEE (reference sequence).

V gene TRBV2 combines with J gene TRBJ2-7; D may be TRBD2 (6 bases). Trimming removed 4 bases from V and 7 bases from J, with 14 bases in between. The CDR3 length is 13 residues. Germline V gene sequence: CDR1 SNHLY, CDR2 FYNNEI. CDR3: CASSVEGLGEQYF. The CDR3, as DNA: TGTGCCAGCAGTGTGGAGGGACTTGGAGAGCAGTACTTC.

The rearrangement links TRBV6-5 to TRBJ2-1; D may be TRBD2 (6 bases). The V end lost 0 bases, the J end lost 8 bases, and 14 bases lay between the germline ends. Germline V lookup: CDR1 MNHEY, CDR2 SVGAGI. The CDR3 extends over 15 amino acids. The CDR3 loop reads CASSYSIRERDEQFF. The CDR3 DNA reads TGTGCCAGCAGTTACTCGATACGGGAGCGGGATGAGCAGTTCTTC.

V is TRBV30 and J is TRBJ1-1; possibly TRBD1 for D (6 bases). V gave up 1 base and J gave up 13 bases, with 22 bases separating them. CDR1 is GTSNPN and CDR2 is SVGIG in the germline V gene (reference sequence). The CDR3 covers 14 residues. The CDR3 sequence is CAWSGGPGPIGGFF. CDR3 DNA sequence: TGTGCCTGGAGTGGGGGACCGGGTCCAATAGGGGGTTTCTTT.

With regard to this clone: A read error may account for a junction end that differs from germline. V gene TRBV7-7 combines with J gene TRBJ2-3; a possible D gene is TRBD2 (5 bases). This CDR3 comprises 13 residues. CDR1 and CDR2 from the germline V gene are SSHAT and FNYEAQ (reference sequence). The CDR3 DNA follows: TGTGCTAGCAGCCGGACTAGCACAGATACGCAGTATTTT. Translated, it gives CASSRTSTDTQYF. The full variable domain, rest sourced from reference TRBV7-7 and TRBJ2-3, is GAGVSQSPRYKVTKRGQDVTLRCDPISSHATLYWYQQALGQGPEFLTYFNYEAQPDKSGLPSDRFSAERPEGSISTLTIQRTEQRDSAMYRCASSRTSTDTQYFGPGTRLTVL.

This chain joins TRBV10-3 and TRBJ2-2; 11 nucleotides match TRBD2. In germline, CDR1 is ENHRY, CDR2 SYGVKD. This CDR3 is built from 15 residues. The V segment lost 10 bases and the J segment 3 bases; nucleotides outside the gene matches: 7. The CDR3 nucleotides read TGTGCCACCGTGGGACTAGCGGACGACACCGGGGAGCTGTTTTTT. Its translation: CATVGLADDTGELFF.

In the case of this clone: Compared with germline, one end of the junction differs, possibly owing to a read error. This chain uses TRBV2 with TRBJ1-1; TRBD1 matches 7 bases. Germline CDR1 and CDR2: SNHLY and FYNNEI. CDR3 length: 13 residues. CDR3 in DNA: TGTGCCAGCAGCGAAGGGGGCGGCACTGAAGCTTTCTTT. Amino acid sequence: CASSEGGGTEAFF.

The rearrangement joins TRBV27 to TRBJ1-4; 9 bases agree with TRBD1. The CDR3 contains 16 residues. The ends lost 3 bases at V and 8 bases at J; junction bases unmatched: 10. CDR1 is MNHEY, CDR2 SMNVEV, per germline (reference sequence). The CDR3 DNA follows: TGTGCCAGCAGTTTGCTGCCGGGACAGGGAAGGGAAAAACTGTTTTTT. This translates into CASSLLPGQGREKLFF.

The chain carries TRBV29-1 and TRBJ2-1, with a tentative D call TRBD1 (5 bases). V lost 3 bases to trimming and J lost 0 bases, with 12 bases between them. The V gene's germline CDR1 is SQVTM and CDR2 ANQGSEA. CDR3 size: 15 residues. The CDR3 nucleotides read TGCAGCGTTGATCCCCTCAGGGTCTCCTACAATGAGCAGTTCTTC. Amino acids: CSVDPLRVSYNEQFF.

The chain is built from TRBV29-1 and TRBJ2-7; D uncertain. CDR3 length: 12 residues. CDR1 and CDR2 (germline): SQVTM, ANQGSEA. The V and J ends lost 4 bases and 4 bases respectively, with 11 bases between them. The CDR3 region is CSVGMSGYEQYF. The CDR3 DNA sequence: TGCAGCGTTGGTATGAGTGGTTACGAGCAGTACTTC.

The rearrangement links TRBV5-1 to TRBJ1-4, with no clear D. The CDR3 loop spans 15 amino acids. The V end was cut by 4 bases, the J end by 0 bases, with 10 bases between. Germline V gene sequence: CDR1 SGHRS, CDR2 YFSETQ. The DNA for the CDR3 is TGCGCCAGCAGCCGCGGATCAGCAACTAATGAAAAACTGTTTTTT. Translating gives CASSRGSATNEKLFF.

The CDR3 is CASSQAVGRPYEQYF. CDR3 nucleotides: TGTGCCAGCAGCCAAGCAGTTGGCAGGCCCTACGAGCAGTACTTC. V gene TRBV3-1 (or the pseudogene TRBV3-2) combines with J gene TRBJ2-7; D gene unclear. The CDR3 is 15 amino acids. V lost 1 base to trimming and J lost 2 bases, with 12 bases between them. Per the germline V gene, CDR1 is LGHDT and CDR2 is YNNKEL (reference sequence).

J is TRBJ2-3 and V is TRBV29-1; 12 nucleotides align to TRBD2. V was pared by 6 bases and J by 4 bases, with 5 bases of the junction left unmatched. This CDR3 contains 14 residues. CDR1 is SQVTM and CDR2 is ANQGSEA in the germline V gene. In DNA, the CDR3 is TGCAGCGTCCGACTAGCGGGAGTTTCAGATACGCAGTATTTT. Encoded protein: CSVRLAGVSDTQYF.

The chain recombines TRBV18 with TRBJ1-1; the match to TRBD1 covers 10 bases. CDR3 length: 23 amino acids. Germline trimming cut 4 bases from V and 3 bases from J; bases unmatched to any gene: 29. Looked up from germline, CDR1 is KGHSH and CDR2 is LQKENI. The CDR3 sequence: CASSRSTRGTGETRSRGDTEAFF. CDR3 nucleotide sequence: TGTGCCAGCTCACGATCCACCCGAGGGACAGGGGAAACGCGGAGTCGAGGGGACACTGAAGCTTTCTTT.

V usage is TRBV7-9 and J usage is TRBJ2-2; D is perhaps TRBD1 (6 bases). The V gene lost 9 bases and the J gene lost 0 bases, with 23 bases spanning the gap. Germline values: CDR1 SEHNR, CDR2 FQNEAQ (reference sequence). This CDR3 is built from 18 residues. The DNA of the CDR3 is TGTGCCAGGAGTTCAACACCCAGGGGAGCCGCGAACACCGGGGAGCTGTTTTTT. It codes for CARSSTPRGAANTGELFF.